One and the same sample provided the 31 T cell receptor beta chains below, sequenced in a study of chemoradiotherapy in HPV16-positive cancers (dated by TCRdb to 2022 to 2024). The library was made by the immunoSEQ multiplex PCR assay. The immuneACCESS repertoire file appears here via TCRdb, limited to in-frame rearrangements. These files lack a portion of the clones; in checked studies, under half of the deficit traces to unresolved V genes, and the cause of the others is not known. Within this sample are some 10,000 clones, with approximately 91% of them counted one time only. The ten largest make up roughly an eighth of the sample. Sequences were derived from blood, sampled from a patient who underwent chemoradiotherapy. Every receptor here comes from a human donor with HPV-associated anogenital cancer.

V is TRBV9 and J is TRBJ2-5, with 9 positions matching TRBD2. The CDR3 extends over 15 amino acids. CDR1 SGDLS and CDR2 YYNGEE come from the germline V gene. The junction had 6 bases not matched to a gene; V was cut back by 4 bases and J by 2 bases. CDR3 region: CASSSSGGQQETQYF. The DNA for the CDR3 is TGTGCCAGCAGCTCGAGCGGGGGGCAGCAAGAGACCCAGTACTTC.

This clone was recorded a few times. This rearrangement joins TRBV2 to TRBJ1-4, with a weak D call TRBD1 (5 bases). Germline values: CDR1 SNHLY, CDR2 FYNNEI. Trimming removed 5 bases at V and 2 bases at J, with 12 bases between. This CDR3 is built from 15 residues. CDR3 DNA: TGTGCCAGCAGTCGGGGGGTGTACACTAATGAAAAACTGTTTTTT. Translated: CASSRGVYTNEKLFF.

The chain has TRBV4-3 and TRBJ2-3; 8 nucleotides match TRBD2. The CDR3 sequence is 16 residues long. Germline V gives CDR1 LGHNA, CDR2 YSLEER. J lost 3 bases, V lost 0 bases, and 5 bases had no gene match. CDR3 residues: CASSQDKLAVTDTQYF. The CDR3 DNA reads TGCGCCAGCAGCCAAGATAAACTAGCGGTAACAGATACGCAGTATTTT.

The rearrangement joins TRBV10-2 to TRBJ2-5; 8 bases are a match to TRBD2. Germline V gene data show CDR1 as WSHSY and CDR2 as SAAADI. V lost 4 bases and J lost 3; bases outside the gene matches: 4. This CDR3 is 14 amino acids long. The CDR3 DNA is TGCGCCAGCAGTGCAAGCGGGGGTAAAGAGACCCAGTACTTC. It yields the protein CASSASGGKETQYF.

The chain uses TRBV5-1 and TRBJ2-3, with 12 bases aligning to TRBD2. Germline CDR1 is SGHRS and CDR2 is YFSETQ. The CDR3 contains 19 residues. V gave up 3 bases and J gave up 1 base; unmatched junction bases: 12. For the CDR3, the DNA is TGCGCCAGCAGCTCGAGGGCTAGCGGGGGGGCCGGGGGCACAGATACGCAGTATTTT. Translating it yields CASSSRASGGAGGTDTQYF.

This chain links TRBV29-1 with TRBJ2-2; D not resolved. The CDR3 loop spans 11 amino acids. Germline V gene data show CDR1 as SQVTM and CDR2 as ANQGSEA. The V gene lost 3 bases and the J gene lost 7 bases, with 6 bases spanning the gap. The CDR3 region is CSVEGIGELFF. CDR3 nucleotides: TGCAGCGTTGAGGGTATCGGGGAGCTGTTTTTT.

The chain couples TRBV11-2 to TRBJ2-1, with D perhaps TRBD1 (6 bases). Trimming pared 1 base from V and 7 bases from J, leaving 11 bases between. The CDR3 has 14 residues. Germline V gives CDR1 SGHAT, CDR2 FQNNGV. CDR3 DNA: TGTGCCAGCAGCTTAGTAGGGACACATAATGAGCAGTTCTTC. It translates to CASSLVGTHNEQFF.

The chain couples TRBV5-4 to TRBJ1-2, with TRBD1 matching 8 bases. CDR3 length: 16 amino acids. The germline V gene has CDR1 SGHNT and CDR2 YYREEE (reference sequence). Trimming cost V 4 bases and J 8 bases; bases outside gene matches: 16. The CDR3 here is CASSPTQGEFPMGYTF. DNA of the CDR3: TGTGCCAGCAGCCCCACACAGGGGGAGTTCCCTATGGGCTACACCTTC.

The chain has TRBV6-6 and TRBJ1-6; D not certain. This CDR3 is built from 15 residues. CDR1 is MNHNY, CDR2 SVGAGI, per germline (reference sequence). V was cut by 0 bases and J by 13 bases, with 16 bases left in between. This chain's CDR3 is CASSYSTDPGVPLHF. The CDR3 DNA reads TGTGCCAGCAGTTACTCGACGGACCCGGGCGTCCCCCTCCACTTT.

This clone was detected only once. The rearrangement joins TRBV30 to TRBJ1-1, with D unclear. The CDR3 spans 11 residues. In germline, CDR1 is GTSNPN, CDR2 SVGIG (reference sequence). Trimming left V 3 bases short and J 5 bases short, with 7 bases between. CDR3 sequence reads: CAWSFGTEAFF. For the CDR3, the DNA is TGTGCCTGGAGCTTTGGGACTGAAGCTTTCTTT.

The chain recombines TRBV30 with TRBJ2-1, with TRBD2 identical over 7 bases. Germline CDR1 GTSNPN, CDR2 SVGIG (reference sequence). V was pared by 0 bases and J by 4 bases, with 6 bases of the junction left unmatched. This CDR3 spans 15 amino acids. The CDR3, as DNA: TGTGCCTGGAGTGTGTCGAGCGGGGTTTACAATGAGCAGTTCTTC. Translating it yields CAWSVSSGVYNEQFF.

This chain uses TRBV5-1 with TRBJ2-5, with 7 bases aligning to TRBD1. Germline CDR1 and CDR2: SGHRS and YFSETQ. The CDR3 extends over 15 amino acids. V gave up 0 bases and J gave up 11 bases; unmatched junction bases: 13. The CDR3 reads CASSLETTGQGQQYF. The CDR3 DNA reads TGCGCCAGCAGCTTGGAGACTACCGGCCAGGGACAGCAGTACTTC.

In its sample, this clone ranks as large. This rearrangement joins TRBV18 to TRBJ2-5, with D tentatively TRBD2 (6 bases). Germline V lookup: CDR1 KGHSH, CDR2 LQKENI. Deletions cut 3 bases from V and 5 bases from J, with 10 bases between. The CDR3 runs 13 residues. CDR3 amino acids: CASSPLSGETQYF. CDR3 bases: TGTGCCAGCTCACCCTTAAGCGGGGAGACCCAGTACTTC.

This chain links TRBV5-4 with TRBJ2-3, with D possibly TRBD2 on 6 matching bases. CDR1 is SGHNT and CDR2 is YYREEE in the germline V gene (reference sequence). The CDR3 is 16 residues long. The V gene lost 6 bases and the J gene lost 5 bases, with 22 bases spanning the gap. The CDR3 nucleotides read TGTGCCAGCACCGATCCCGGGACCCGGAGGGGAGATACGCAGTATTTT. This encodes CASTDPGTRRGDTQYF.

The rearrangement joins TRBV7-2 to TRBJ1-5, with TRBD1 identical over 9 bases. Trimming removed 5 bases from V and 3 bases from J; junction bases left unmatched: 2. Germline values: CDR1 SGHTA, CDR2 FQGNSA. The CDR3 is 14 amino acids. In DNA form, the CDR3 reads TGTGCCAGCAGCAGGACAGGGGCCAATCAGCCCCAGCATTTT. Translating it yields CASSRTGANQPQHF.

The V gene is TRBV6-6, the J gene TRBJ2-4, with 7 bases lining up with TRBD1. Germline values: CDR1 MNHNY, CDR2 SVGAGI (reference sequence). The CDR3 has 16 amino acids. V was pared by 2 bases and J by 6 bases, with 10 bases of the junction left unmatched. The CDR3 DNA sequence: TGTGCCAGCAGTTACCCCTTCGACAGGGTCCCAAACATTCAGTACTTC. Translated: CASSYPFDRVPNIQYF.

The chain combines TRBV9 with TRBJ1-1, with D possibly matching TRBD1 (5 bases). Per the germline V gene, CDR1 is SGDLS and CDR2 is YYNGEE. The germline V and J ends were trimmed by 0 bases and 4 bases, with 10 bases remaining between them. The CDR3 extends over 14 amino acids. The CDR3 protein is CASSVEGVSTEAFF. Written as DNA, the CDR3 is TGTGCCAGCAGCGTAGAAGGGGTGAGCACTGAAGCTTTCTTT.

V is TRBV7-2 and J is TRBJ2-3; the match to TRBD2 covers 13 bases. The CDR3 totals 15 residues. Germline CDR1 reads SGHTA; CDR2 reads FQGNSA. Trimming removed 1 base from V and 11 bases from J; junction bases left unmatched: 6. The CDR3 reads CASSLGLAGGSGQYF. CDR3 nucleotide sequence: TGTGCCAGCAGCTTAGGACTAGCGGGGGGTTCGGGGCAGTATTTT.

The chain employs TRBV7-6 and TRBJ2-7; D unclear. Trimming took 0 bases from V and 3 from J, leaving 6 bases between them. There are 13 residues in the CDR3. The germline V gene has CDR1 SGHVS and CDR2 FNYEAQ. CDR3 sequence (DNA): TGTGCCAGCAGCTTAGCGGTAGGCTACGAGCAGTACTTC. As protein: CASSLAVGYEQYF.

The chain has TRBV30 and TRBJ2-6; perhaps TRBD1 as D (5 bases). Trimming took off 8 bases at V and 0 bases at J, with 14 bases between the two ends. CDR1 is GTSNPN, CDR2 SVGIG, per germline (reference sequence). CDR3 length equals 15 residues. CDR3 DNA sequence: TGTGCCAGAACAGGAATTAGCTCTGGGGCCAACGTCCTGACTTTC. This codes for CARTGISSGANVLTF.

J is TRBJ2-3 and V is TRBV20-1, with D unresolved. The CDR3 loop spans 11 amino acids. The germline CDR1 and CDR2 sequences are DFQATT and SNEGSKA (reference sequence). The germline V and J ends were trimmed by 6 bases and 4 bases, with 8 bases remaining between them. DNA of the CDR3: TGCAGTGCCGATGCTGCAGATACGCAGTATTTT. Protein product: CSADAADTQYF.

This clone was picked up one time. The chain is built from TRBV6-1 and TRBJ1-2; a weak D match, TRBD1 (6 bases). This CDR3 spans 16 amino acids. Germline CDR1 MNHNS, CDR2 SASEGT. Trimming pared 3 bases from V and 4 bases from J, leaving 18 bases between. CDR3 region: CASSDSGTTSFYGYTF. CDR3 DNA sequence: TGTGCCAGCAGTGATTCCGGGACAACTAGTTTCTATGGCTACACCTTC.

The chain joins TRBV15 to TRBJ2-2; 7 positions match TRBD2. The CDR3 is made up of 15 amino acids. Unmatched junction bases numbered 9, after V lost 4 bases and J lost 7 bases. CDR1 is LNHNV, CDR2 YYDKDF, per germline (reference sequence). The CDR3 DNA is TGTGCCACCAGCATGGGACTAAAGGCAGTCGGGGAGCTGTTTTTT. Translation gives CATSMGLKAVGELFF.

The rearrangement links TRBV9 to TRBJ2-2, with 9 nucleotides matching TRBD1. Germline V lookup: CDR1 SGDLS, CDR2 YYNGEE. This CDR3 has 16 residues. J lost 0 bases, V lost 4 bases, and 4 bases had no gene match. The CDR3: CASSSGTGSNTGELFF. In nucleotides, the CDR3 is TGTGCCAGCAGCTCTGGGACAGGGTCGAACACCGGGGAGCTGTTTTTT.

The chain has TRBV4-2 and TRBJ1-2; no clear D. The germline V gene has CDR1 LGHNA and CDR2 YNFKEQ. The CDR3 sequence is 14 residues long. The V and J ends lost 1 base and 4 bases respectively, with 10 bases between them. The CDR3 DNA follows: TGTGCCAGCAGCCAAGGGAACCGCCCCTATGGCTACACCTTC. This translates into CASSQGNRPYGYTF.

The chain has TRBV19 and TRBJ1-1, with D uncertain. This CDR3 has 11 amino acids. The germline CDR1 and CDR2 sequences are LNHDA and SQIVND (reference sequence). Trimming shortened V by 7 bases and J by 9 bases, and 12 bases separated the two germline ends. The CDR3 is CASTPGRQAFF. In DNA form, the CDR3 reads TGTGCCAGTACCCCGGGTCGCCAAGCTTTCTTT.

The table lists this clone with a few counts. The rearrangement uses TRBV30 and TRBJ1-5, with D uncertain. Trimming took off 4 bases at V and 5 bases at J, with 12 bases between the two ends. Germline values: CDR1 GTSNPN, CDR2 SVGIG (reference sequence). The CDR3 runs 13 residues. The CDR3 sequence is CAWTEGLHQPQHF. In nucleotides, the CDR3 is TGTGCCTGGACCGAAGGATTGCATCAGCCCCAGCATTTT.

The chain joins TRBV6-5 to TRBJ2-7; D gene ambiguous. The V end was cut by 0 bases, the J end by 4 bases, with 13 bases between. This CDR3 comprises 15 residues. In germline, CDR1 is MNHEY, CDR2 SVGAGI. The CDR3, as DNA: TGTGCCAGCAGTTACTCGAGTACTACGAGATACGAGCAGTACTTC. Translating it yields CASSYSSTTRYEQYF.

The CDR3 spells CASSFLDTQYF. Here the CDR3 DNA reads TGCGCCAGCAGCTTTTTAGATACGCAGTATTTT. The V and J genes are TRBV10-2 and TRBJ2-3; the D is unclear. V lost 6 bases and J lost 5, with 6 bases in between. The CDR3 is 11 amino acids. Germline V gives CDR1 WSHSY, CDR2 SAAADI.

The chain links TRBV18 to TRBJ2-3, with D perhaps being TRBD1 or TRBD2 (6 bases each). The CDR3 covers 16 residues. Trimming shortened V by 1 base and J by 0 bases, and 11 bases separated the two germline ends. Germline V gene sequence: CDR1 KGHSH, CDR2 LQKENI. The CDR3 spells CASSPLGGGSTDTQYF. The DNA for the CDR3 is TGTGCCAGCTCACCACTGGGGGGCGGTAGCACAGATACGCAGTATTTT.

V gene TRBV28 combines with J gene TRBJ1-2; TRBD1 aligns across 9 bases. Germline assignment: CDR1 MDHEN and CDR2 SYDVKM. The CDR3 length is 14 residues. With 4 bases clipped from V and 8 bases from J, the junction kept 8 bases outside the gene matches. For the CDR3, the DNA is TGTGCCAGCAGTTCTTATCAGACAGGGGGAGGCTACACCTTC. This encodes CASSSYQTGGGYTF.